Below, one TCR beta chain is given with its context. What this receptor recognizes is not known. Base qualities are missing; no much larger clone stands one base away. These data are taken from a study of cytomegalovirus exposure and HLA in healthy donors (dated by TCRdb to 2017 to 2019). Broadly, across the study: In an earlier analysis of about 560 of the donors, approximately 260 Gb of sequence data and about 110 million unique TCR beta sequences from 150 million to 200 million T cells were reported. Of the 398 genotyped donors, approximately 80% were placed in the genetic ancestry cluster associated with self-reported Caucasian donors. The study profiled the T cell repertoires of around 700 subjects by immunosequencing and related them to cytomegalovirus serostatus. Donor age, sex, ethnicity and CMV serostatus were collected together with the repertoire data. An earlier analysis of several hundred of the donors applied high-throughput TCR beta sequencing to assess whether each TCR beta V gene segment acted as functional or pseudogenic. Both class I and class II loci were covered by HLA typing, at four-digit resolution. Around 300 gigabases of sequencing data and approximately 80 million unique TCR sequences were included in an early release covering around 650 HLA-typed donors. To predict cytomegalovirus infection status, the study brought together high-throughput TCR immunosequencing, statistical association of individual TCRs with disease status, and machine learning. Along with the roughly 610-subject first cohort, a separate validation cohort of more than 90 different subjects was used. The aim of the study was to test whether cataloging public T cell receptors could identify signatures of past pathogen exposure. Among roughly 400 genotyped donors of the cohort, an average of approximately 230,000 unique TCR beta nucleotide sequences were sequenced per donor, roughly 20% of them non-productive. A later analysis re-examined previously published TCR beta repertoires from around 670 donors and added high-resolution HLA genotyping to investigate patterns of TCR occurrence. Every discovery cohort repertoire had been produced on one sequencing platform. Rather than drawing on any new phenotypic data, the later analysis identified candidate immune exposures from TCR beta sequences and the way those sequences occurred across donors. A handful of DR-DQ haplotypes were handled as single units for association and clustering because linkage in the cohort was strong. The number of donors typed differed by locus, with roughly 629-640 for A, B, C, DRB1 and DQB1, 522 for DQA1, nearly 610 for DPA1, and some 450 for DPB1. Genome-wide SNP genotypes for about 60% of the roughly 700 donors were used in a later genetic analysis, which treated that subset as a discovery cohort. Results the study describes overall, beyond this receptor: According to a later analysis, parvovirus B19, influenza, CMV and Epstein-Barr virus appeared linked to several top co-occurrence clusters. Because counts were too low, about 18 rarely observed V segments, including chromosome 9 orphons, were excluded from the earlier analysis of 587 of the donors. In an earlier analysis of under 600 of the donors, most TCR beta V segments were observed in productive rearrangements about 90% or about 30% of the time, broadly matching IMGT annotations. A cluster of highly shared sequence variants was judged likely to be a technical artifact of the sequencing pipeline. Correlated functional status among segregating V segments might be attributable to linkage disequilibrium, but an unknown experimental factor could not be ruled out. The classifier was reported to diagnose cytomegalovirus status with high specificity and sensitivity in both the original cohort and the validation cohort. In a later analysis, the rate of TCR association differed among HLA loci, with DRB1 alleles having the most associated TCRs and HLA-C alleles having the fewest. The study listed 150 to 200 TCR beta chains as associated with cytomegalovirus. A few of the identified cytomegalovirus-associated TCR beta chains were confirmed in vitro to be specific for cytomegalovirus antigens. Assigning TCR associations to individual alleles was difficult when HLA alleles, especially DR and DQ, strongly co-occurred. Immune exposure information for the cohort was limited to CMV serostatus. Because some donors lacked HLA typing at each locus, the association tests relied only on the typed subset. The presence/absence analyses assumed that sequencing depth was roughly uniform across donors, and that assumption may not be true. At a false discovery rate of 0.05, a later analysis linked roughly 17,000 TCR beta sequences to specific HLA alleles. While some public TCRs were present in many individuals, most TCR sequences turned up only very rarely across donors. A later genetic analysis reported fewer N-insertions in productive TCRs among donors in an Asian-associated ancestry cluster than the approximately 700-donor mean. According to the authors, the approach could potentially be generalized to other disease states and immunological phenotypes. A further reported finding was that TCR beta sequences accurately predicted the HLA-A and HLA-B alleles for most subjects in the first cohort. In a later analysis, HLA-associated TCR beta chains were found to be more clonally expanded and to have lower generation probabilities than equally common non-associated chains. A later analysis found that most CMV-associated TCR beta chains appeared HLA-restricted, with HLA associations seemingly driven largely by CMV exposure. An association between a missense DCLRE1C variant and V-gene and J-gene trimming of TCR beta chains was found in a later genetic analysis and replicated in an independent cohort. The 87-base-pair reads could not distinguish some IMGT-functional V segments, including TRBV6-2 and TRBV6-3, so those segments were excluded. In this cohort, only TCR beta chains were sequenced, and detectable features were limited by the absence of alpha or paired-chain data.

The cohort was made up of approximately 700 healthy bone marrow donors. At the time of sampling, every cohort member was nominally healthy, though immune exposures that went unrecorded were likely present. The donor tested CMV seronegative and was one of the 352 seronegative cohort members. Each donor provided a peripheral blood sample, and peripheral blood mononuclear cells were used for TCR beta sequencing. Genomic DNA was extracted from the blood cell samples with the Qiagen DNeasy Blood Extraction Kit. V loses 2 bases of germline sequence and J loses 6 bases, and the interval between the two ends is 11 bases. The CDR3 runs 14 amino acids, cysteine and phenylalanine included. The only DNA kept is the CDR3, 42 bases in frame from the first base. According to the germline V gene, CDR1 reads KGHSH and CDR2 reads LQKENI. The library came from the immunoSEQ multiplex PCR assay. For the multiplex PCR, a mixture combining 60 forward primers for TCR Vbeta segments and 13 reverse primers for TCR Jbeta segments was used. A multiplex PCR assay on genomic DNA amplified the CDR3 region of rearranged TCR beta genes. Amplified TCR beta libraries were sequenced as 87-base-pair reads on the Illumina HiSeq System. For the original study's pipeline: Across the roughly 600 repertoires, a later analysis counted some 80 million unique TCR beta chains, about 10 million of which were shared by at least two donors. A nearest-neighbor algorithm error-corrected the raw reads and collapsed the reads into unique sequences, merging closely related sequences to remove PCR and sequencing errors. V, D and J gene segments were assigned by aligning CDR3 sequences to IMGT reference sequences. For a sequence to be retained, a match of at least six nucleotides was required to both a V gene segment and a J gene segment. A rearrangement was called productive if the CDR3 had no stop codons and remained in frame with V and J, and every other rearrangement was called non-productive. CDR3 was defined according to IMGT convention as the region running from the second conserved V-encoded cysteine to the conserved J-encoded phenylalanine. In an earlier analysis of 587 of the donors, sequences lacking an unambiguous match to a single V gene segment were excluded. In an earlier analysis of several hundred of the donors, V segments were called functional above 56.7% productive rearrangements and were called segregating when the between-donor standard deviation exceeded 5%. A statistical classification framework was built to diagnose cytomegalovirus status from the catalog of TCR beta chain sequences. V and J gene assignment, in a later analysis, came from comparing TCR nucleotide sequences with IMGT/GENE-DB human TR gene sequences. In a later analysis, CDR3 sequences and most-parsimonious VDJ recombination scenarios were assigned using the TCRdist pipeline. In a later analysis, every TCR beta chain was defined by the combination of its CDR3 amino acid sequence and its V-gene family, and reads without a unique V-gene family were dropped. As a way to deal with suspected cross-contamination and a sequencing artifact, a later analysis dropped more than 500 nucleotide sequences that were highly shared and had low generation probability. A later analysis calculated a clonal expansion index for each public chain from normalized within-repertoire ranks of inferred template counts. In a later analysis, generation probabilities were computed with a VDJ recombination model fitted to out-of-frame rearrangements, and the resulting probabilities were checked against IGoR. Hypergeometric tests were used in a later analysis to score TCR-TCR, TCR-HLA and TCR-CMV co-occurrence, with a repertoire-size bias correction applied to the TCR pairs. In a later analysis, false discovery rates were estimated by permuting HLA or CMV assignments 20 times. In a later analysis, co-occurring TCRs were grouped using DBSCAN, with TCRdist sequence similarity added in when clustering inside HLA-allele-positive subsets. Co-occurrence clustering excluded repertoires with fewer than 30,000 or more than 120,000 public chains, plus five with anomalous nucleotide sharing. TCRdb stores this immuneACCESS table with in-frame sequences only. Part of the clones is absent; in the studies checked, under half of the shortfall reflects unresolved V genes, and no reason is known for the rest. V and J calls and clone size are as listed in that table; D and trimming were resolved from the DNA. The table for this sample lists roughly 190,000 clones; about 87% of them were counted only once. Around 1.2% of the sample belongs to the ten largest clones.

What was sequenced was PBMCs. Recombination linked TRBV18 to TRBJ2-1, and the D gene may be TRBD2, 6 bases matching. This TCR derives from a man aged 30 to 39 in good health and CMV-seronegative. For the CDR3, the sequence is CASSPGQAGNEQFF. At the DNA level, the sequence is TGTGCCAGCTCACCAGGGCAAGCGGGCAATGAGCAGTTCTTC.